Listed below are T cell receptor beta chains from one sample, sequenced in a study of T cell responses to AZD1222 COVID-19 vaccine. Sequencing used immunoSEQ multiplex PCR; TCRdb keeps in-frame clones, though not all of them. The sample has around 99,000 clones; around 92% are singletons. This specimen consisted of peripheral blood, obtained on day 0 of AZD1222 vaccination. The receptor set was obtained from an adult in good health. Each CDR3 is given without its conserved first and last residue. The order of the fields is CDR3 protein, V gene.

ASSPLARIFDETQY | TRBV18
ATSDPLDLLSYNEQF | TRBV24-1
ASSEGQGQGSNQPQH | TRBV11-3
ASSLSNRGRLPKTGELF | TRBV27
ASSLAGGLQPQH | TRBV5-8
SVAGQGVNTIY | TRBV29-1
ASFEGAGVINEQF | TRBV28
ASSSNRGLFDEKLF | TRBV7-2
ASSNPEAAGCSYNEQF | TRBV21-1
ASGAGGGAKETQY | TRBV5-1
ASSYSYLAGDSPLH | TRBV6-5
SVAVLSTDTQY | TRBV29-1
ASSLVGQGRTEAF | TRBV5-1
AISEPGEYGGELF | TRBV10-3
ASSQGMNQPQH | TRBV4-1
ATSARKGIGNQPQH | TRBV24-1
ASSEGEDRDTGELF | TRBV2
ASSPRTGRMSGANVLT | TRBV6-6
ASSLGLNGRISGNTIY | TRBV13
AHTSVLYYEQY | TRBV21-1
ASSLGGYREAF | TRBV7-8
ASSGRVRRLYEQY | TRBV5-1
ASSDSGRHSYNEQF | TRBV19
ASSPSGFRAEKLF | TRBV5-1
ASSEAWRAGNTEAF | TRBV6-1
ASSTGDRVAYGYT | TRBV5-4
ATSLGKPRLNTQY | TRBV24-1
ASSAGTGNQPQH | TRBV2
ASSTLTGQGEEKLF | TRBV27
ASSRFIRGRDYGYT | TRBV4-1
ASRPNGAANYGYT | TRBV7-3
ASSFRLAGLTGELF | TRBV4-1
AISQGNYGYT | TRBV10-3
ASSSVQLRDIQY | TRBV7-8
ASSPPNTEAF | TRBV18
ASSSRPSTGELF | TRBV5-1
ASKGLAGAYEQY | TRBV6-5
ASSHQWNTEAF | TRBV19
ASSQAGSGNTIY | TRBV3-1/TRBV3-2
ASSTGVNQPQH | TRBV28
ASSLDGSTYEQY | TRBV7-2
ASTGTALNTGELF | TRBV27
ASSPLSSGANVLT | TRBV9
ASSQVPGELF | TRBV3-1/TRBV3-2
ATSGGLAGGSYNEQF | TRBV24-1
AISDSAGYNEQF | TRBV10-3
ASSPGTATMNTEAF | TRBV27
ASRKSPVGTLSTEAF | TRBV7-8